This is a list of T cell receptor beta chains from one sample in a study of patients and donors after allogeneic stem cell transplantation. TCRdb redid the calling of the RT-PCR reads with MiXCR, one entry per CDR3 protein. This sample has tens of thousands of distinct CDR3 sequences, with approximately 25% found just once. Material for sequencing was blood, either unsorted or a sorted T cell fraction (not recorded which). All receptors derive from a human donor who was either an allogeneic HSCT recipient or a stem cell or donor lymphocyte infusion donor (not recorded which). It is not recorded whose cells these are; they may come from a transplant donor. CDR3s include the opening cysteine and the closing phenylalanine or tryptophan. D genes are given only for firm matches. Clone size is shown for a subset of rows, as once, few, many or a class of expanded clone.

j_call cdr3_length d_call v_call clone_size cdr3_nt cdr3_aa
TRBJ2-1 14 NA TRBV5-1 few TGCGCCAGCAGCCCGGGGGTTAGCGTGGATGAGCAGTTCTTC CASSPGVSVDEQFF
TRBJ2-7 17 TRBD1 TRBV2 NA TGTGCCAGCAGTGAATGGTTTGGTACGACAGGGGTTGGCGAGCAGTACTTC CASSEWFGTTGVGEQYF
TRBJ2-2 16 TRBD1 TRBV5-1 NA TGCGCCAGCAGCCCCGGGGACAGGGGCGTTACCGGGGAGCTGTTTTTT CASSPGDRGVTGELFF
TRBJ1-2 12 TRBD1 TRBV12-5 NA TGTGCTAGTGGTTGGACAGGGACCGGCTACACCTTC CASGWTGTGYTF
TRBJ2-2 14 NA TRBV29-1 NA TGCAGCGCGCTGGACACCGCGAACACCGGGGAGCTGTTTTTT CSALDTANTGELFF
TRBJ2-7 13 NA TRBV12-3/TRBV12-4 NA TGTGCCAGCAGTTCCCGCGTGTGGTACGAGCAGTACTTC CASSSRVWYEQYF
TRBJ1-2 17 TRBD1 TRBV6-5 few TGTGCCAGCAGTTACTCGGCGCAGGGGGCATCGGGCTATGGCTACACCTTC CASSYSAQGASGYGYTF
TRBJ1-2 14 NA TRBV7-9 few TGTGCCAGCAGCTTGAGGACCACCAGGGATGGCTACACCTTC CASSLRTTRDGYTF
TRBJ2-1 14 TRBD1 TRBV5-1 few TGCGCCAGCAGCTTTTCAGGGGGCGGGGATGAGCAGTTCTTC CASSFSGGGDEQFF
TRBJ2-2 17 TRBD2 TRBV11-3 NA TGTGCCAGCAGCTCCTGGACTAGCGGGAGTCGGACCGGGGAGCTGTTTTTT CASSSWTSGSRTGELFF
TRBJ2-7 13 TRBD2 TRBV10-3 NA TGTGCCACAACTAGCGGGAGTCTCTACGAGCAGTACTTC CATTSGSLYEQYF
TRBJ2-5 14 NA TRBV5-1 few TGCGCCAGCAGCTTGGTCGCCGGAGAAGAGACCCAGTACTTC CASSLVAGEETQYF
TRBJ2-3 16 TRBD2 TRBV7-8 NA TGTGCCAGCAGCTTTAGGACTAGCGGGAGTTCAGATACGCAGTATTTT CASSFRTSGSSDTQYF
TRBJ1-1 13 NA TRBV12-3/TRBV12-4 many TGTGCCAGCAGTTTCAATGGGAACACTGAAGCTTTCTTT CASSFNGNTEAFF
TRBJ2-3 13 NA TRBV28 NA TGTGCCAGCAGTCCGGACAGATCTGATACGCAGTATTTT CASSPDRSDTQYF
TRBJ2-3 16 NA TRBV5-1 NA TGCGCCAGCAGCTTGACAGAGGGTACTAGCACAGATACGCAGTATTTT CASSLTEGTSTDTQYF
TRBJ2-7 15 NA TRBV5-1 NA TGCGCCAGCAGCAAGGACAGCTTCCAAACCTACGAGCAGTACTTC CASSKDSFQTYEQYF
TRBJ2-1 12 TRBD2 TRBV12-3/TRBV12-4 NA TGTGCCATCATAGCGGGGTTTAATGAGCAGTTCTTC CAIIAGFNEQFF
TRBJ1-4 14 NA TRBV6-5 NA TGTGCCAGCAGGGAATGGGCAACTAATGAAAAACTGTTTTTT CASREWATNEKLFF
TRBJ2-7 13 NA TRBV29-1 few TGCAGCGCCTTAGGGGACACCGCCTACGAGCAGTACTTC CSALGDTAYEQYF
TRBJ2-1 15 NA TRBV7-9 few TGTGCCAGCAGCTTGGACGGGAGTCCATACAATGAGCAGTTCTTC CASSLDGSPYNEQFF
TRBJ2-7 15 TRBD1 TRBV5-1 few TGCGCCAGCAGCTTGGGACCCCGGGACAGGAACGAGCAGTACTTC CASSLGPRDRNEQYF
TRBJ2-3 14 TRBD2 TRBV12-3/TRBV12-4 NA TGTGCCAGCAGTTTATCGGGGGGGCAAGATACGCAGTATTTT CASSLSGGQDTQYF
TRBJ1-2 15 NA TRBV12-3/TRBV12-4 few TGTGCCAGCAGTTTAGAGGCCCACAGGGTAGACGGCTACACCTTC CASSLEAHRVDGYTF
TRBJ2-1 15 TRBD2 TRBV3-1 NA TGTGCCAGCAGCCAGGGGTTAGCGGGAAACAATGAGCAGTTCTTC CASSQGLAGNNEQFF
TRBJ1-1 12 NA TRBV18 once TGTGCCAGCTCCCTTCTGACGGGCGAAGCTTTCTTT CASSLLTGEAFF
TRBJ2-7 12 NA TRBV5-1 NA TGCGCCAGCAGCTTGGCGTCAGGCGAGCAGTACTTC CASSLASGEQYF
TRBJ2-2 15 NA TRBV5-1 NA TGCGCCAGCAGCTTGGCCACAGGGAACACCGGGGAGCTGTTTTTT CASSLATGNTGELFF
TRBJ1-5 13 NA TRBV7-6 NA TGTGCCAGCAGCTTATTGGGAGCAGAGCCCCAGCATTTT CASSLLGAEPQHF
TRBJ1-1 11 NA TRBV7-9 few TGTGCCAGCAGCTTTGGCAGGGAGGCTTTCTTT CASSFGREAFF
TRBJ2-1 15 TRBD2 TRBV20-1 NA TGCAGTGCTAGTGGGCGGGAGAGCTCCTACAATGAGCAGTTCTTC CSASGRESSYNEQFF
TRBJ1-2 14 TRBD1 TRBV29-1 NA TGCAGCGTTGAATTGAGGGGGCCTCTCTATGGCTACACCTTC CSVELRGPLYGYTF
TRBJ2-2 17 TRBD2 TRBV6-2/TRBV6-3 NA TGTGCCAGCAGTTACGCTGGGACTAGCGGCACCACCGGGGAGCTGTTTTTT CASSYAGTSGTTGELFF
TRBJ1-1 13 NA TRBV7-9 medium-sized TGTGCCAGCAGACTGAGCGGGGACACTGAAGCTTTCTTT CASRLSGDTEAFF
TRBJ1-2 12 NA TRBV3-1 many TGTGCCAGCGCACTGGCAGGATCTGGCTACACCTTC CASALAGSGYTF
TRBJ2-5 14 NA TRBV10-3 NA TGTGCCATCAGTGGCGCGCGGGCCCTAGAGACCCAGTACTTC CAISGARALETQYF
TRBJ2-7 13 NA TRBV5-6 once TGTGCCAGCAGCTTGATGGAAACCTACGAGCAGTACTTC CASSLMETYEQYF
TRBJ1-2 12 NA TRBV7-2 NA TGTGCCAGCAGCTTCAGGGCGGATACGGTCACCTTC CASSFRADTVTF
TRBJ2-1 14 NA TRBV12-3/TRBV12-4 NA TGTGCCAGTCTGGGGGTCGGGCGGTACAATGAGCAGTTCTTC CASLGVGRYNEQFF
TRBJ2-1 15 TRBD2 TRBV29-1 few TGCAGCGTTACCCTCGTGGAGCGGGGCGGGAATGAGCAGTTCTTC CSVTLVERGGNEQFF
TRBJ1-1 13 NA TRBV7-9 medium-sized TGTGCCAGCAGCCTAGACCAGGGGAGAGAAGCTTTCTTT CASSLDQGREAFF
TRBJ2-3 14 NA TRBV12-5 once TGTGCTAGTGGTTTCGGACTCCCCACAGATACGCAGTATTTT CASGFGLPTDTQYF